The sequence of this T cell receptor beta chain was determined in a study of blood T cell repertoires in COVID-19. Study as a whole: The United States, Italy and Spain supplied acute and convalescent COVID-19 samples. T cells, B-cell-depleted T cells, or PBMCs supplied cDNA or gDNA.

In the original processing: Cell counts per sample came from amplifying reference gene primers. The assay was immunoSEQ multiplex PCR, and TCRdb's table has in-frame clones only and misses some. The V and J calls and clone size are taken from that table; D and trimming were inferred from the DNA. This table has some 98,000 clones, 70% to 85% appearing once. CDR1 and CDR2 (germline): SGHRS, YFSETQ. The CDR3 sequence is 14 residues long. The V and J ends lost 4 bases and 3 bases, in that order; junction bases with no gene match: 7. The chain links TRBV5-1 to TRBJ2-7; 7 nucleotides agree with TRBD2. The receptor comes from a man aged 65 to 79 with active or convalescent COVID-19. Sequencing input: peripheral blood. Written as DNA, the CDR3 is TGCGCCAGCAGCCCGCTCGGGACTAACTACGAGCAGTACTTC. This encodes CASSPLGTNYEQYF.